The 13 T cell receptor beta chains presented below share a single source sample, sequenced in a study. TCRdb used MiXCR to reprocess the RT-PCR reads, holding one entry per CDR3 protein. The sample records fewer than 800,000 distinct CDR3 sequences, 14% being singletons. What was sequenced was memory CD4+ T cells from blood. The receptor source for this set is a female donor in good health, serving as a healthy control.

The rearrangement uses TRBV7-9 and TRBJ1-1; 9 bases fit TRBD1. The CDR3 spans 15 residues. Germline lookup yields CDR1 SEHNR and CDR2 FQNEAQ (reference sequence). J gave up 0 bases and V 5 bases, and 4 bases lay outside the gene matches. The CDR3 region has the DNA TGTGCCAGCAGCGTAGGACAGGGGTTGAACACTGAAGCTTTCTTT. Its translation is CASSVGQGLNTEAFF.

This clonotype appeared a few times. This chain connects TRBV2 to TRBJ1-4; 11 positions agree with TRBD1. Germline V lookup: CDR1 SNHLY, CDR2 FYNNEI. The ends lost 7 bases at V and 3 bases at J; junction bases unmatched: 4. The CDR3 contains 15 residues. The CDR3 region has the DNA TGTGCCAGCAAAGGACAGGGGGCAGCTAATGAAAAACTGTTTTTT. Translated: CASKGQGAANEKLFF.

This chain joins TRBV20-1 and TRBJ1-5, with 9 bases that match TRBD1. The CDR3 extends over 17 amino acids. From germline, CDR1 is DFQATT and CDR2 SNEGSKA (reference sequence). The junction had 12 bases not matched to a gene; V was cut back by 0 bases and J by 6 bases. The CDR3 sequence: CSARDLQGAKAGQPQHF. CDR3 nucleotides: TGCAGTGCTAGAGATTTACAGGGGGCTAAGGCTGGTCAGCCCCAGCATTTT.

Ten or more counts support this clonotype. The chain is built from TRBV10-3 and TRBJ1-3; unclear D gene. Germline V gives CDR1 ENHRY, CDR2 SYGVKD. V lost 0 bases, J lost 0 bases, and 6 bases lay in between. The CDR3 covers 15 residues. CDR3 loop: CAISESWISGNTIYF. CDR3 DNA sequence: TGTGCCATCAGTGAGTCCTGGATCTCTGGAAACACCATATATTTT.

This clonotype has just a few counts. V and J are TRBV11-2 and TRBJ2-1, with 9 bases aligning to TRBD1. Germline V gene data show CDR1 as SGHAT and CDR2 as FQNNGV. V shed 5 bases and J 3 bases; nucleotides not matched to a gene: 5. This CDR3 contains 15 residues. CDR3 DNA sequence: TGTGCCAGCAGCCCCTTGACAGGGGGCTACAATGAGCAGTTCTTC. It specifies CASSPLTGGYNEQFF.

This clonotype was observed a few times. This rearrangement joins TRBV20-1 to TRBJ2-1, with a weak D call TRBD2 (6 bases). V was trimmed by 3 bases and J by 0 bases, leaving 15 bases between them. Looked up from germline, CDR1 is DFQATT and CDR2 is SNEGSKA (reference sequence). The CDR3 has 16 residues. CDR3 nucleotides: TGCAGTGCTAGTCTCGCAGCGGGTCGCTCCTACAATGAGCAGTTCTTC. Amino acids: CSASLAAGRSYNEQFF.

The chain recombines TRBV7-2 with TRBJ2-5; 9 positions match TRBD2. The length of the CDR3 is 14 residues. Germline loops: CDR1 SGHTA, CDR2 FQGNSA. V shed 3 bases, J shed 5 bases, and the junction held 4 bases outside the gene matches. The CDR3 DNA reads as TGTGCCAGCAGCTTGGGGACTAGCTTTGAGACCCAGTACTTC. Protein product: CASSLGTSFETQYF. Drawing the rest from reference TRBV7-2 and TRBJ2-5, the complete variable domain is GAGVSQSPSNKVTEKGKDVELRCDPISGHTALYWYRQSLGQGLEFLIYFQGNSAPDKSGLPSDRFSAERTGGSVSTLTIQRTQQEDSAVYLCASSLGTSFETQYFGPGTRLLVL.

This clonotype was recorded at least ten times. The chain carries TRBV18 and TRBJ2-7; 7 bases align to TRBD2. J was trimmed by 0 bases and V by 6 bases; bases with no gene match: 8. Germline lookup yields CDR1 KGHSH and CDR2 LQKENI. The CDR3 is made up of 15 amino acids. The CDR3 reads CASSSGDLDSYEQYF. The DNA for the CDR3 is TGTGCCAGCTCGAGCGGGGACCTCGACTCCTACGAGCAGTACTTC.

A few counts support this clonotype. This sequence joins TRBV11-1 and TRBJ2-5; no firm D call. Looked up from germline, CDR1 is SGHAT and CDR2 is FQDESV (reference sequence). V was clipped by 0 bases and J by 1 base, with 9 bases between them. This CDR3 contains 15 residues. CDR3 sequence (DNA): TGTGCCAGCAGCTTAGCGGCCTACAGCCAAGAGACCCAGTACTTC. Its protein product is CASSLAAYSQETQYF.

In this sample, this clonotype turned up a few times. The junction differs from germline at one of its ends, possibly a read error. The rearrangement uses TRBV7-2 and TRBJ2-1; 11 bases align to TRBD2. The CDR3 spans 14 residues. The germline gives CDR1 SGHTA, CDR2 FQGNSA. The CDR3 region has the DNA TGTGCCAGCAGTTTAGCGGGAGGGGTCGATGAGCAGTTCTTC. It translates to CASSLAGGVDEQFF.

The CDR3 bases are TGTGCCAGCTCACCACCGGGACTAGCGGTAGCCAAAAACATTCAGTACTTC. It is translated as CASSPPGLAVAKNIQYF. The chain couples TRBV18 to TRBJ2-4; TRBD2 aligns across 11 bases. The CDR3 length is 17 residues. Germline trimming cut 0 bases from V and 0 bases from J; bases unmatched to any gene: 1. Germline loops: CDR1 KGHSH, CDR2 LQKENI.

This chain joins TRBV15 and TRBJ2-3; 12 nucleotides line up with TRBD2. Germline loops: CDR1 LNHNV, CDR2 YYDKDF (reference sequence). V trimming: 1 base; J trimming: 2 bases; junction bases outside the gene matches: 1. The CDR3 spans 16 residues. DNA for the CDR3: TGTGCCACCAGCAGAGGGACTAGCGGGAACACAGATACGCAGTATTTT. Protein product: CATSRGTSGNTDTQYF.

This clonotype occurred a few times. This sequence joins TRBV7-2 and TRBJ2-7; 9 nucleotides align to TRBD1. From germline, CDR1 is SGHTA and CDR2 FQGNSA. J was trimmed by 2 bases and V by 2 bases; bases with no gene match: 4. CDR3 size: 15 residues. The CDR3 reads CASSLRQGEPYEQYF. DNA of the CDR3: TGTGCCAGCAGCTTAAGACAGGGGGAGCCCTACGAGCAGTACTTC.